What follows are 5 T cell receptor beta chains derived from one specimen sequenced in a study of T cell responses to AZD1222 COVID-19 vaccine (dated by TCRdb to the early 2020s). The meaning of the sample's time point label: about 28 days (+/-7) after the second vaccine dose. Library preparation was by the immunoSEQ multiplex PCR assay. The table was pulled from immuneACCESS by TCRdb, which kept in-frame rearrangements only. Such tables lose some clones; where checked, under half of the loss comes from unresolved V genes, and the rest has no known cause. Counted in this sample were around 120,000 clones; more than 75% of them appeared once. The ten largest clonotypes hold about 4% of the sample. Source: peripheral blood, taken 28 days after the second AZD1222 dose. These receptors were collected from an adult who received the AZD1222 COVID-19 vaccine.

This clone showed up just once. The CDR3 nucleotides read TGCGCCAGCAGCCAAGATGTCCTAGCGGGGGGGCTGTACGAGCAGTACTTC. Translated: CASSQDVLAGGLYEQYF. This sequence joins TRBV4-3 and TRBJ2-7, with TRBD2 matching over 12 bases. Trimming took 0 bases from V and 4 from J; bases not matched to a gene: 7. There are 17 residues in the CDR3. Germline lookup yields CDR1 LGHNA and CDR2 YSLEER.

The chain joins TRBV4-2 to TRBJ1-5, with D possibly being TRBD1 (6 bases). The CDR3 extends over 15 amino acids. Germline loops: CDR1 LGHNA, CDR2 YNFKEQ. The V end was cut by 3 bases, the J end by 6 bases, with 15 bases between. Here the CDR3 DNA reads TGTGCCAGCAGCCAGGCGACAGGAGGTGGTCAGCCCCAGCATTTT. This codes for CASSQATGGGQPQHF.

The gene calls are TRBV5-1 and TRBJ1-2; the D is unclear. This CDR3 contains 12 residues. V was trimmed by 2 bases and J by 8 bases, leaving 10 bases between them. Germline V CDR1 and CDR2: SGHRS, YFSETQ. CDR3 nucleotides: TGCGCCAGCAGCTTTTTACGGACGGGCTACACCTTC. This gives the protein CASSFLRTGYTF. Combining the CDR3 with reference TRBV5-1 and TRBJ1-2 gives the whole variable domain KAGVTQTPRYLIKTRGQQVTLSCSPISGHRSVSWYQQTPGQGLQFLFEYFSETQRNKGNFPGRFSGRQFSNSRSEMNVSTLELGDSALYLCASSFLRTGYTFGSGTRLTVV.

CDR3 protein: CSATRGVSGNTIYF. CDR3 coding DNA: TGCAGCGCGACAAGGGGCGTCTCTGGAAACACCATATATTTT. The rearrangement links TRBV29-1 to TRBJ1-3; possible D gene TRBD1, 5 bases. Trimming took 7 bases from V and 0 from J, leaving 13 bases between them. This CDR3 comprises 14 residues. Germline loops: CDR1 SQVTM, CDR2 ANQGSEA.

This rearrangement joins TRBV6-6 to TRBJ1-5; 8 bases line up with TRBD1. The CDR3 covers 16 residues. Germline lookup yields CDR1 MNHNY and CDR2 SVGAGI (reference sequence). V lost 6 bases to trimming and J lost 1 base; unmatched junction nucleotides: 8. CDR3 sequence reads: CASRRQGMASNQPQHF. CDR3 sequence (DNA): TGTGCCAGCAGACGACAGGGGATGGCAAGCAATCAGCCCCAGCATTTT.